The clone carrying this T cell receptor beta chain was observed a single time. Authors' methods: Amplified reference gene primers provided the basis for estimating nucleated cell counts. Libraries were prepared by immunoSEQ multiplex PCR; TCRdb keeps only in-frame clonotypes and omits some of them. V and J calls and clone size follow that table, whereas D and trimming were derived from the DNA. The sample comprises approximately 300,000 clones, roughly 87% of which are singletons, and 2.2% rests with the top ten. CDR1 and CDR2 (germline): LGHNA, YSLEER. This CDR3 is built from 15 residues. V lost 0 bases and J lost 5, with 12 bases in between. The data stem from a study of blood T cell repertoires in COVID-19. Background on the study: Whether acute or convalescent, the COVID-19 samples came from the United States, Italy and Spain.

This receptor was taken from a woman aged 45-65 years who had recovered from COVID-19. The J gene is TRBJ2-3, the V gene TRBV4-3, with a weak D call TRBD2 (6 bases). The sample comprised peripheral blood. The CDR3 is CASSQDWRAGDTQYF. The CDR3, as DNA: TGCGCCAGCAGCCAAGACTGGAGGGCTGGAGATACGCAGTATTTT.